This T cell receptor (beta chain) is drawn from a study of blood T cell repertoires in COVID-19. CDR1 MNHEY and CDR2 SVGEGT come from the germline V gene. V lost 5 bases and J lost 4, with 17 bases in between. The CDR3 is made up of 15 amino acids. The table came from immunoSEQ multiplex PCR; TCRdb's copy has only in-frame clones and leaves some out. Of about 140,000 clones in the sample, around nine tenths were seen once. J is TRBJ1-2 and V is TRBV6-2 or TRBV6-3; perhaps TRBD1 as D (6 bases). The sample was peripheral blood. The receptor's source is a woman aged 40 to 50 with acute or convalescent COVID-19. This chain's CDR3 is CASSLRDTIIYGYTF. The CDR3, as DNA: TGTGCCAGCAGTCTCCGGGACACGATAATCTATGGCTACACCTTC.